These T cell receptor beta chains were read from a single sample in a study of T cells in Graves' hyperthyroidism and ophthalmopathy. TCRdb called the multiplex PCR reads again in MiXCR, with one record for every CDR3 protein. Of more than 650,000 distinct CDR3 sequences listed, 12% to 15% are singletons. The sample was blood. The receptors derive from a woman in her late teens or twenties with Graves' hyperthyroidism. Each CDR3 is given with its conserved first and last residue. Fields, in order: D gene, J gene, clone size, V gene, CDR3 DNA, CDR3 protein. A D gene is named only where the DNA matches it firmly. Where a row states a size, it is once, few, many or the class of an expanded clone; other rows omit it.

d_call: TRBD1
j_call: TRBJ2-7
clone_size: NA
v_call: TRBV19
cdr3_nt: TGTGCCAGTGCGCGGAATTCCTTGACAGGGGGTAACGAGCAGTACTTC
cdr3_aa: CASARNSLTGGNEQYF

d_call: NA
j_call: TRBJ2-5
clone_size: NA
v_call: TRBV29-1
cdr3_nt: TGCAGCGTTGGGGACTCCTCCCCTACCCGAGGAGAGACCCAGTACTTC
cdr3_aa: CSVGDSSPTRGETQYF

d_call: TRBD1
j_call: TRBJ1-5
clone_size: many
v_call: TRBV7-2
cdr3_nt: TGTGCCAGCAGCTTAGTTGGGACAGGGTATCAGCCCCAGCATTTT
cdr3_aa: CASSLVGTGYQPQHF

d_call: TRBD2
j_call: TRBJ2-1
clone_size: NA
v_call: TRBV20-1
cdr3_nt: TGCAGTGCTAGGCGGGGGGAGTCAAGTTACAATGAGCAGTTCTTC
cdr3_aa: CSARRGESSYNEQFF

d_call: TRBD1
j_call: TRBJ2-7
clone_size: many
v_call: TRBV6-1
cdr3_nt: TGTGCCAGCAGTCCCCTTTGGGGGACAGGGCACTACGAGCAGTACTTC
cdr3_aa: CASSPLWGTGHYEQYF

d_call: NA
j_call: TRBJ2-7
clone_size: NA
v_call: TRBV7-9
cdr3_nt: TGTGCCAGCAGTCCCCGGACTGCCAGCTCCTACGAGCAGTACTTC
cdr3_aa: CASSPRTASSYEQYF

d_call: TRBD1
j_call: TRBJ2-5
clone_size: many
v_call: TRBV9
cdr3_nt: TGTGCCAGCAGCGCCCGACAGGGAGTACAGTACTTC
cdr3_aa: CASSARQGVQYF

d_call: TRBD1
j_call: TRBJ1-1
clone_size: many
v_call: TRBV20-1
cdr3_nt: TGCAGTGCCAGGGGGACAGGGCACACTGAAGCTTTCTTT
cdr3_aa: CSARGTGHTEAFF

d_call: NA
j_call: TRBJ1-1
clone_size: many
v_call: TRBV28
cdr3_nt: TGTGCCAGCAGTTTATACTCCCCCTTCGTGGGGGAAGCTTTCTTT
cdr3_aa: CASSLYSPFVGEAFF

d_call: NA
j_call: TRBJ1-1
clone_size: many
v_call: TRBV9
cdr3_nt: TGTGCCAGCAGCGCACCGGGATTGAACACTGAAGCTTTCTTT
cdr3_aa: CASSAPGLNTEAFF

d_call: NA
j_call: TRBJ2-1
clone_size: many
v_call: TRBV11-2
cdr3_nt: TGTGCCAGCAGCTTATGGTGGAATGAGCAGTTCTTC
cdr3_aa: CASSLWWNEQFF

d_call: TRBD2
j_call: TRBJ2-7
clone_size: NA
v_call: TRBV20-1
cdr3_nt: TGCAGTGCTAGAGATGTAATAGCGGGAGGCTACGAGCAGTACTTC
cdr3_aa: CSARDVIAGGYEQYF

d_call: NA
j_call: TRBJ2-6
clone_size: many
v_call: TRBV7-2
cdr3_nt: TGTGCCAGCAGCTTTGGCCACGTTTCTGGGGCCAACGTCCTGACTTTC
cdr3_aa: CASSFGHVSGANVLTF

d_call: TRBD1
j_call: TRBJ1-4
clone_size: NA
v_call: TRBV7-2
cdr3_nt: TGTGCCAGCAGTCGGACAGGCCTGGTCCGTAATGAAAAACTGTTTTTT
cdr3_aa: CASSRTGLVRNEKLFF

d_call: TRBD1
j_call: TRBJ2-7
clone_size: many
v_call: TRBV7-9
cdr3_nt: TGTGCCAGCAGCCCCGAACTGGACAGGGGGCCATCCTACGAGCAGTACTTC
cdr3_aa: CASSPELDRGPSYEQYF

d_call: NA
j_call: TRBJ1-3
clone_size: NA
v_call: TRBV19
cdr3_nt: TGTGCCAGTAGTATAATGTGGCCCGCGGGTGGAAACACCATATATTTT
cdr3_aa: CASSIMWPAGGNTIYF

d_call: TRBD2
j_call: TRBJ2-1
clone_size: once
v_call: TRBV20-1
cdr3_nt: TGCAGTGCTAGATCCCCTTCTCTAGCGGGAGGGCCCACTGAGCAGTTCTTC
cdr3_aa: CSARSPSLAGGPTEQFF

d_call: TRBD1
j_call: TRBJ1-2
clone_size: many
v_call: TRBV5-1
cdr3_nt: TGCGCCAGCAGCCCGGTGGGGGGGACAGCGTCAAACTATGGCTACACCTTC
cdr3_aa: CASSPVGGTASNYGYTF

d_call: TRBD2
j_call: TRBJ2-3
clone_size: NA
v_call: TRBV27
cdr3_nt: TGTGCCAGCACCCCGGGACTAGCGGCACATACGCAGTATTTT
cdr3_aa: CASTPGLAAHTQYF

d_call: NA
j_call: TRBJ1-5
clone_size: NA
v_call: TRBV19
cdr3_nt: TGTGCCAGTAGTAGAGTTGAACGAAGCAATCAGCCCCAGCATTTT
cdr3_aa: CASSRVERSNQPQHF

d_call: TRBD2
j_call: TRBJ2-3
clone_size: many
v_call: TRBV20-1
cdr3_nt: TGCAGTGCTAGAGATTTAACTAGCGGGATCACAGATACGCAGTATTTT
cdr3_aa: CSARDLTSGITDTQYF

d_call: NA
j_call: TRBJ2-5
clone_size: few
v_call: TRBV20-1
cdr3_nt: TGCAGTGCTAGAGATAGGCCACCCAGGGAGACCCAGTACTTC
cdr3_aa: CSARDRPPRETQYF

d_call: NA
j_call: TRBJ2-1
clone_size: few
v_call: TRBV19
cdr3_nt: TGTGCCAGTACCGATAAGGGGCTGCAGTTCTTC
cdr3_aa: CASTDKGLQFF

d_call: NA
j_call: TRBJ2-5
clone_size: many
v_call: TRBV2
cdr3_nt: TGTGCCAGCAGCCACCGGCGGGCCGGAGAACAAGAGACCCAGTACTTC
cdr3_aa: CASSHRRAGEQETQYF

d_call: NA
j_call: TRBJ1-4
clone_size: NA
v_call: TRBV4-2
cdr3_nt: TGTGCCAGCAGCCAAGAAGGCGGGAATGAAAAACTGTTTTTT
cdr3_aa: CASSQEGGNEKLFF